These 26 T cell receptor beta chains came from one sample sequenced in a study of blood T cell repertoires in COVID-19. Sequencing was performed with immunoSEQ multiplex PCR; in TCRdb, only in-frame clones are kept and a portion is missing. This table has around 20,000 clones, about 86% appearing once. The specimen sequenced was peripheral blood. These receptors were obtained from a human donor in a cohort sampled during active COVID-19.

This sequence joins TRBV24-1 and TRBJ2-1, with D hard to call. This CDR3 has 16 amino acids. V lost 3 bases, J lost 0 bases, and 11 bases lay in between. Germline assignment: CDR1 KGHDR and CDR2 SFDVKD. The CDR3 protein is CATSDPSTYSYNEQFF. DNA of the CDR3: TGTGCCACCAGTGATCCCTCGACTTACTCCTACAATGAGCAGTTCTTC.

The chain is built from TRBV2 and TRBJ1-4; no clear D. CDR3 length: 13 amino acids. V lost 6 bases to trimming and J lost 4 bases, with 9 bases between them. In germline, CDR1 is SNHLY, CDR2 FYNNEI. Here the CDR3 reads CASSGQVNEKLFF. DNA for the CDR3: TGTGCCAGCAGCGGTCAGGTTAATGAAAAACTGTTTTTT.

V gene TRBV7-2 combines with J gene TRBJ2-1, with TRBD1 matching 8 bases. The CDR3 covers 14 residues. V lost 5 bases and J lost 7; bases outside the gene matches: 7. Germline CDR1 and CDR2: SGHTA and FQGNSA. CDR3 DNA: TGTGCCAGCAGCCCGCGGACAGGGTGGAATGAGCAGTTCTTC. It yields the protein CASSPRTGWNEQFF.

For the CDR3, the DNA is TGCGCCAGCAAGTACCGGGACAGGGGAAAAGGGTCACCCCTCCACTTT. Translation gives CASKYRDRGKGSPLHF. The chain joins TRBV10-1 to TRBJ1-6, with 10 positions matching TRBD1. Trimming took 7 bases from V and 10 from J; bases not matched to a gene: 13. This CDR3 has 16 amino acids. Germline CDR1 reads WNHNN; CDR2 reads SYGVQD (reference sequence).

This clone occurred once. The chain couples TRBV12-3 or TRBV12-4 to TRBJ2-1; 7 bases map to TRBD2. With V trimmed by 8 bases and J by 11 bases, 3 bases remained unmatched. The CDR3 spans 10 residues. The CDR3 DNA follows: TGTGCCAGCGGAGCGGGACAGCAGTTCTTC. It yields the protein CASGAGQQFF.

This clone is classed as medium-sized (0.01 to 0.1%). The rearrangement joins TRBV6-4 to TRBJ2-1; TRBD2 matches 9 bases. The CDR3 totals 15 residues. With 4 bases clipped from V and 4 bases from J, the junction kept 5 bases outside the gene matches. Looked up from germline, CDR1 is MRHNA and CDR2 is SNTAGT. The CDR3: CASSAASGDYNEQFF. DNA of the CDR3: TGTGCCAGCAGTGCAGCTAGCGGGGATTACAATGAGCAGTTCTTC.

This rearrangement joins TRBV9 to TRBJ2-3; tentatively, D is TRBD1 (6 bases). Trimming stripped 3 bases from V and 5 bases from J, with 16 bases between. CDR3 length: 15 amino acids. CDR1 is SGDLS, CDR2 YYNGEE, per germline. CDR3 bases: TGTGCCAGCAGCGCGCCGCCAGGGGCGGGAGATACGCAGTATTTT. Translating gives CASSAPPGAGDTQYF.

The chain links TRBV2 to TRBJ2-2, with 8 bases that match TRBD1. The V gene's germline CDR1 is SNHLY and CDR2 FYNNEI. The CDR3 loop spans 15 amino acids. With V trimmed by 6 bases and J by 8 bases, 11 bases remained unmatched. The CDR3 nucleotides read TGTGCCAGCAGCCTAGAGGACAGGGCGACGGGGGAGCTGTTTTTT. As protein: CASSLEDRATGELFF.

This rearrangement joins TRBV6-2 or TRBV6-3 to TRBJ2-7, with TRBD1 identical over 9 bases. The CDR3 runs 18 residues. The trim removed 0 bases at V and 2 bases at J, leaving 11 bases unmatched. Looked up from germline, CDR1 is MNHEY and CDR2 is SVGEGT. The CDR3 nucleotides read TGTGCCAGCAGTTACTCGATTGACAATCGGGACAGGGCCTACGAGCAGTACTTC. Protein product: CASSYSIDNRDRAYEQYF.

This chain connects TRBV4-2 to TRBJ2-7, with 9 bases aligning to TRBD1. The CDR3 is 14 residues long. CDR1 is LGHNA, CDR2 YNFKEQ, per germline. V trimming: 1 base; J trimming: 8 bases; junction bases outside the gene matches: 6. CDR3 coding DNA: TGTGCCAGCAGCCAAGGGGACAGGGAGCCGAAGCAGTACTTC. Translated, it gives CASSQGDREPKQYF.

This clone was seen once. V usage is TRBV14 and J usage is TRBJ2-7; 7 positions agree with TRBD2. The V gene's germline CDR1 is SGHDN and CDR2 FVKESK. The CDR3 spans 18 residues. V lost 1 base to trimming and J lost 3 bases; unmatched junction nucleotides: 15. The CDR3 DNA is TGTGCCAGCAGCCAAGGAGGGTTCGCCACTAGCGCCAACTACGAGCAGTACTTC. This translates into CASSQGGFATSANYEQYF.

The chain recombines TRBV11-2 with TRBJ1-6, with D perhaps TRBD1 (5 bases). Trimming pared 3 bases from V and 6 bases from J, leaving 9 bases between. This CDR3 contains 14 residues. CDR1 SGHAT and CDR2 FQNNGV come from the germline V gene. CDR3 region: CASSFERGNSPLHF. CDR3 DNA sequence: TGTGCCAGCAGCTTCGAAAGGGGTAATTCACCCCTCCACTTT.

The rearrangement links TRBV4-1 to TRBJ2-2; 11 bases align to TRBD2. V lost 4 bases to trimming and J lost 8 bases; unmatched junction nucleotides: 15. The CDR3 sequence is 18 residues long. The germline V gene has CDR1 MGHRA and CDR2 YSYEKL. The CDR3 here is CASSRLPGTSGIRGELFF. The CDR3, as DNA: TGCGCCAGCAGCCGGCTACCTGGGACTAGCGGAATTCGGGGGGAGCTGTTTTTT.

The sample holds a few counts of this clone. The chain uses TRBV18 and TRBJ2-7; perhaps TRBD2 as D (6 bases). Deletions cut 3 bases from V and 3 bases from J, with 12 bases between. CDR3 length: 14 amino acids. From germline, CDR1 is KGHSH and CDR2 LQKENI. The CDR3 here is CASSPPPGVYEQYF. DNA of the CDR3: TGTGCCAGCTCACCGCCGCCGGGAGTCTACGAGCAGTACTTC.

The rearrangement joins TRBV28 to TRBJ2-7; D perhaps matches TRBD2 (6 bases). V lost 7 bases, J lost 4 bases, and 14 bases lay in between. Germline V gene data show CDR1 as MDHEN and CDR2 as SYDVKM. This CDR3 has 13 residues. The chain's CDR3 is CASTRGLGYEQYF. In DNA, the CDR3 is TGTGCCAGCACACGGGGGTTGGGATACGAGCAGTACTTC.

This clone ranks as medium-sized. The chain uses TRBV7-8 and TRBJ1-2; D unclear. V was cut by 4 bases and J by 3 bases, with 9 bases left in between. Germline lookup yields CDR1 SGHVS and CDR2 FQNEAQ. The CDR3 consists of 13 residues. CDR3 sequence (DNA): TGTGCCAGCAGCTCCTCACTTTACTATGGCTACACCTTC. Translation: CASSSSLYYGYTF.

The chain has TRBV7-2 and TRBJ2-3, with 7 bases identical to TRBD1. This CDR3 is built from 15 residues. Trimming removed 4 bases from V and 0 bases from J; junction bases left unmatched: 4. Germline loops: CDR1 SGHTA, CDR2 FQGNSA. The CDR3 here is CASSSGQVSTDTQYF. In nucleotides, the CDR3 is TGTGCCAGCAGCTCCGGACAGGTCAGCACAGATACGCAGTATTTT.

The CDR3 coding sequence is TGTGCCAGCAGCCAAGGGGAGGCGGGCACAGATACGCAGTATTTT. Residues: CASSQGEAGTDTQYF. The genes are TRBV4-2 and TRBJ2-3, with D possibly TRBD2 on 6 matching bases. Per the germline V gene, CDR1 is LGHNA and CDR2 is YNFKEQ. CDR3 length: 15 residues. Trimming took off 1 base at V and 1 base at J, with 9 bases between the two ends.

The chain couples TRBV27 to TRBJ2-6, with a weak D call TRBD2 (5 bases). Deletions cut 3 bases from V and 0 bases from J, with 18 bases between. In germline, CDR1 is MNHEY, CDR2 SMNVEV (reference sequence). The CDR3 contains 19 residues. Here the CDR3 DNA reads TGTGCCAGCAGTTTGGGGTATGAGCGGTTAAGCTCTGGGGCCAACGTCCTGACTTTC. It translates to CASSLGYERLSSGANVLTF. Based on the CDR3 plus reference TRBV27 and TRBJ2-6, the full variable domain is EAQVTQNPRYLITVTGKKLTVTCSQNMNHEYMSWYRQDPGLGLRQIYYSMNVEVTDKGDVPEGYKVSRKEKRNFPLILESPSPNQTSLYFCASSLGYERLSSGANVLTFGAGSRLTVL.

The CDR3 spells CASTQIRQGSKVEQYF. CDR3 DNA sequence: TGTGCCAGCACCCAAATACGACAGGGCTCGAAAGTCGAGCAGTACTTC. The chain carries TRBV7-8 and TRBJ2-7, with 7 bases identical to TRBD1. V trimming: 7 bases; J trimming: 6 bases; junction bases outside the gene matches: 18. The CDR3 extends over 16 amino acids. The germline CDR1 and CDR2 sequences are SGHVS and FQNEAQ.

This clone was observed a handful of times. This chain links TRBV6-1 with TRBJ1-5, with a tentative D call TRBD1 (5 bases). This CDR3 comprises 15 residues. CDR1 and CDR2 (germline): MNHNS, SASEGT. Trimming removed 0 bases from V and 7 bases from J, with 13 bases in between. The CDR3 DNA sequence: TGTGCCAGCAGTGAAGCGTTCGGGGGAGGACAGCCCCAGCATTTT. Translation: CASSEAFGGGQPQHF.

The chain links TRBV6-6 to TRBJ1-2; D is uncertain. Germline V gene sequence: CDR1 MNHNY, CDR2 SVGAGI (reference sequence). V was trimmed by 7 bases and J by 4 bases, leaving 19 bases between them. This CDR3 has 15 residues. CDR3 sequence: CASKPGNIHGYGYTF. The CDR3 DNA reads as TGTGCCAGCAAACCAGGAAACATTCATGGCTATGGCTACACCTTC.

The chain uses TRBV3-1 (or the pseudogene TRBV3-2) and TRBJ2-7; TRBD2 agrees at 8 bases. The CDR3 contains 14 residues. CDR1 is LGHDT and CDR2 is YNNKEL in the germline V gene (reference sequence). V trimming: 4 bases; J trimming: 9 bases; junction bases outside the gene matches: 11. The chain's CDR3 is CASSPSGGPVGQYF. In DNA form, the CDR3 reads TGTGCCAGCAGCCCGAGCGGGGGACCCGTGGGGCAGTACTTC.

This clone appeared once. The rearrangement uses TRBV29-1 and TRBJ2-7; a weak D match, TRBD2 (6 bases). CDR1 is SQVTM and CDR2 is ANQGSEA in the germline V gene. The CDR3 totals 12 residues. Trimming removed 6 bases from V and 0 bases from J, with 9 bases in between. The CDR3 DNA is TGCAGCGTGCCCGGGGGCTCCTACGAGCAGTACTTC. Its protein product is CSVPGGSYEQYF.

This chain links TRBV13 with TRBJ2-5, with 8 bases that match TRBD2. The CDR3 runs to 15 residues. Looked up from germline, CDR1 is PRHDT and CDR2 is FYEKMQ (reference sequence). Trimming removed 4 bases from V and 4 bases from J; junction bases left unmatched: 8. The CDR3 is CASSSGLGLLETQYF. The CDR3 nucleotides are TGTGCCAGCAGCTCGGGACTAGGGCTTCTAGAGACCCAGTACTTC.

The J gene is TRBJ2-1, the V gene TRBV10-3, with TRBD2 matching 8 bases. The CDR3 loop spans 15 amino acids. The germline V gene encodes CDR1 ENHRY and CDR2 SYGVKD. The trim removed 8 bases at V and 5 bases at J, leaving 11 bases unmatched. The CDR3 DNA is TGTGCCATCCGGGGGGGCCAGGGTAGGGACAATGAGCAGTTCTTC. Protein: CAIRGGQGRDNEQFF.